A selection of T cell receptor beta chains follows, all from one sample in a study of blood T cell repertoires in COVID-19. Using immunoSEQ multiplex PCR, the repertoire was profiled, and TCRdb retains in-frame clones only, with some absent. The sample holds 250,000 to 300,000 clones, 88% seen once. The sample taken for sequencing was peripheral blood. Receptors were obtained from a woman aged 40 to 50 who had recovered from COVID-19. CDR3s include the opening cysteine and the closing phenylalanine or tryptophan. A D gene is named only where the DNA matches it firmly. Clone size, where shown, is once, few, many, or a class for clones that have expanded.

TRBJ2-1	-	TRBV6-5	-	TGTGCCAGCAGGGTAGCGGATTCCTACAATGAGCAGTTCTTC	CASRVADSYNEQFF
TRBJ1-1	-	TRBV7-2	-	TGTGCCAGCAGCGGGGCACCGAACACTGAAGCTTTCTTT	CASSGAPNTEAFF
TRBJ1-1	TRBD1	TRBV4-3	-	TGCGCCAGCAGCCTGGGACAGGGAGGTGAAGCTTTCTTT	CASSLGQGGEAFF
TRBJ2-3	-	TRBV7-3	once	TGTGCCAGCAGCTTAAGCGGCGGGAGCACAGATACGCAGTATTTT	CASSLSGGSTDTQYF
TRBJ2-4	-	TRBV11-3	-	TGTGCCAGCAGCTTTGAGCGGCTAGCCAAAAACATTCAGTACTTC	CASSFERLAKNIQYF
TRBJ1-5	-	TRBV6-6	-	TGTGCCAGCACCCCCCCGGGGGGGGCACGGGGGCCCCAGCATTTT	CASTPPGGARGPQHF
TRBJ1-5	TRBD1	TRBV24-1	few	TGTGCCACCGCGGACAGGGGTCTTACTAGCAATCAGCCCCAGCATTTT	CATADRGLTSNQPQHF
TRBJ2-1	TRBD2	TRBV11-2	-	TGTGCCAGCAGCTTCCGGCTAGCGGGAGTGCGGCAGTTCTTC	CASSFRLAGVRQFF
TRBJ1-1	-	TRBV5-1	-	TGCGCCAGCAGCTTGCGGGGGGGGCGCGAAGCTTTCTTT	CASSLRGGREAFF
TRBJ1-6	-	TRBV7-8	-	TGTGCCAGCAGCCGACGGACAGCTAATAATTCACCCCTCCACTTT	CASSRRTANNSPLHF
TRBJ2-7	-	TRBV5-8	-	TGTGCCAGCAGCTTGGCTAGGGGATCATCCTACGAGCAGTACTTC	CASSLARGSSYEQYF
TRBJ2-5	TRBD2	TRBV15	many	TGTGCCACCAGCAGAGACCCAGCGGGGGGTCAAGAGACCCAGTACTTC	CATSRDPAGGQETQYF
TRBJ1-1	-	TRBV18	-	TGTGCCAGCTCCCCCTGGGGGCAGCTGAACACTGAAGCTTTCTTT	CASSPWGQLNTEAFF
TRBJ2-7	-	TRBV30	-	TGTGCCTGGAGCCCTTGGCAGGTGCCTTACGAGCAGTACTTC	CAWSPWQVPYEQYF
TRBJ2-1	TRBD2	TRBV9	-	TGTGCCAGCAGCGTAGGCCTAGCGGGAATGGGGTACGGTGAGCAGTTCTTC	CASSVGLAGMGYGEQFF
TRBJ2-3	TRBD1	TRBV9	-	TGTGCCAGCAGCGTAGCGGGACAGGGGGCGGCAGATACGCAGTATTTT	CASSVAGQGAADTQYF
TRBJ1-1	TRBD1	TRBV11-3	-	TGTGCCAGCAGCCCCAGACAGGGGGCGGGGAACACTGAAGCTTTCTTT	CASSPRQGAGNTEAFF
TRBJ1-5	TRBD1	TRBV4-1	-	TGCGCCAGCAGCCCCACGAGGTTGGCAGGGGGATTGTTACCCCAGCATTTT	CASSPTRLAGGLLPQHF
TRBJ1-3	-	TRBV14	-	TGTGCCAGCAGCCAGGGGAGCGGAAACACCATATATTTT	CASSQGSGNTIYF
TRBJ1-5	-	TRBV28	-	TGTGCCAGCAGTTTCGGGGGGTCTGGCCATCAGCCCCAGCATTTT	CASSFGGSGHQPQHF
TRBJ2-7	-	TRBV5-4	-	TGTGCCAGCAGCTTTGGGGCAGCGGGCGAGCAGTACTTC	CASSFGAAGEQYF
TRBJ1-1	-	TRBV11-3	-	TGTGCCAGCAGCTTACCCGCGGGCACTGAAGCTTTCTTT	CASSLPAGTEAFF
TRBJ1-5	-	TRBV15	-	TGTGCCACCAGCAGGCCCCCAGATAGCAATCAGCCCCAGCATTTT	CATSRPPDSNQPQHF
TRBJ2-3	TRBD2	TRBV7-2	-	TGTGCCAGCAGCTTAGGAGCGGGAGGAGTAGATACGCAGTATTTT	CASSLGAGGVDTQYF
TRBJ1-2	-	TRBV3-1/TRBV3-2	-	TGTGCCAGCAGCCAAGTCTTACCCCAACAAGGGGGACATGGCTACACCTTC	CASSQVLPQQGGHGYTF
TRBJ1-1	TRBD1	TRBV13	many	TGTGCCAGCAGACACAAGGGGGCCATGAACACTGAAGCTTTCTTT	CASRHKGAMNTEAFF
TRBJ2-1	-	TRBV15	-	TGTGCCACCAGCAGAGGAGTAGCTAGGTTAGGCTCCTACAATGAGCAGTTCTTC	CATSRGVARLGSYNEQFF
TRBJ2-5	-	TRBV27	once	TGTGCCAGCAGTTCAGGAGGCTGGGGGACCCAGTACTTC	CASSSGGWGTQYF
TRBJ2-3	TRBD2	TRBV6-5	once	TGTGCCACGGGGGGGTGGGAGGGCACAGATACGCAGTATTTT	CATGGWEGTDTQYF
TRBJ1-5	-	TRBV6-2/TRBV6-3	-	TGTGCCAGCAGTTACCGGCAGGCAGCTAGCAATCAGCCCCAGCATTTT	CASSYRQAASNQPQHF
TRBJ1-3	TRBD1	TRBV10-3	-	TGTGCCATCAGCCCCCGGGACAGGGTCCCTGGAAACACCATATATTTT	CAISPRDRVPGNTIYF
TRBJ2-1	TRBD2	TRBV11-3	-	TGTGCCAGCAGCTTAGGGTCCAGCGGGGGCAATGAGCAGTTCTTC	CASSLGSSGGNEQFF
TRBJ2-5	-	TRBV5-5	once	TGTGCCAGCAGCTTTGGGGGGGCAGGACAAGAGACCCAGTACTTC	CASSFGGAGQETQYF
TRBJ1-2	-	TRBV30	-	TGTGCCTGGAGCAAAACAGGGAGCCATGGCTACACCTTC	CAWSKTGSHGYTF
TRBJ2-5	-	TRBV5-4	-	TGTGCCAGCAGCTTGTCCTCAGAGACCCAGTACTTC	CASSLSSETQYF
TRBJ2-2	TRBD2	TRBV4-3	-	TGCGCCAGCAGCCAAGAGGGAACTAGCGGGATGTCCGGGGAGCTGTTTTTT	CASSQEGTSGMSGELFF
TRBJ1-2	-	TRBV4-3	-	TGCGCCAGCAGCCAAGACCCCCACCCCCCGGGGGAATATGGCTACACCTTC	CASSQDPHPPGEYGYTF
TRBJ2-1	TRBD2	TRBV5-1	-	TGCGCCAGCAGCTTGGCTACTAGCGGCTACAATGAGCAGTTCTTC	CASSLATSGYNEQFF
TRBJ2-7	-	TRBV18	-	TGTGCCAGCTCACCACCCGGGGGCGGGAGCTCCTACGAGCAGTACTTC	CASSPPGGGSSYEQYF
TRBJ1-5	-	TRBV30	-	TGTGCCTGGAGTGTACGGGGAGGGACTGGCAATCAGCCCCAGCATTTT	CAWSVRGGTGNQPQHF
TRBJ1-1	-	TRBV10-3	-	TGTGCCATCAGTGAGGCTACAGGGCTGAACACTGAAGCTTTCTTT	CAISEATGLNTEAFF
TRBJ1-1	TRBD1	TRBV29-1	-	TGCAGCGCCCGCACAGGGGCGGGGAACACTGAAGCTTTCTTT	CSARTGAGNTEAFF
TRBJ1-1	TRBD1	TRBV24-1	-	TGTGCCACCAGTGACCCCCAGGGGGCGAGCACTGAAGCTTTCTTT	CATSDPQGASTEAFF
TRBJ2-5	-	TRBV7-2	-	TGTGCCAGCAGCTTGGGCCGGCGGGGCGGAGGGCAAGAGACCCAGTACTTC	CASSLGRRGGGQETQYF
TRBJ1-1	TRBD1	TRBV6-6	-	TGTGCCAGCACCCCATTACCGGGACAGGGGGAAGCTTTCTTT	CASTPLPGQGEAFF
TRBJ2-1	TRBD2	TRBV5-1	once	TGCGCCAGCAGCTCGACTAGCGGGAGGGGGAATGAGCAGTTCTTC	CASSSTSGRGNEQFF
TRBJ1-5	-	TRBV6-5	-	TGTGCCAGCAGTTACTCGGGCGAAAATCAGCCCCAGCATTTT	CASSYSGENQPQHF
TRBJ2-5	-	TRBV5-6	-	TGTGCCAGCAGCTTGGTGGGTAGCGGCTTACAAGAGACCCAGTACTTC	CASSLVGSGLQETQYF
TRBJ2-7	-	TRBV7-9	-	TGTGCCAGCACCACGACTCCCGCCTCCTACGAGCAGTACTTC	CASTTTPASYEQYF
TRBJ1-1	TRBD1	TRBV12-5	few	TGTGCTAGTGGTTTGGCCAAGACAGGGTTGAACACTGAAGCTTTCTTT	CASGLAKTGLNTEAFF
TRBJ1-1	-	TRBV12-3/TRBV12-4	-	TGTGCCAGCAGTTTTGGGCCCGGTGAAGCTTTCTTT	CASSFGPGEAFF
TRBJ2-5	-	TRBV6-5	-	TGTGCCAGCAGCCCGGAACAGGGGGGGAGAGAGACCCAGTACTTC	CASSPEQGGRETQYF
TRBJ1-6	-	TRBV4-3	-	TGCGCCAGCAGCCAAGCTGTCGGGGGTAATTCACCCCTCCACTTT	CASSQAVGGNSPLHF